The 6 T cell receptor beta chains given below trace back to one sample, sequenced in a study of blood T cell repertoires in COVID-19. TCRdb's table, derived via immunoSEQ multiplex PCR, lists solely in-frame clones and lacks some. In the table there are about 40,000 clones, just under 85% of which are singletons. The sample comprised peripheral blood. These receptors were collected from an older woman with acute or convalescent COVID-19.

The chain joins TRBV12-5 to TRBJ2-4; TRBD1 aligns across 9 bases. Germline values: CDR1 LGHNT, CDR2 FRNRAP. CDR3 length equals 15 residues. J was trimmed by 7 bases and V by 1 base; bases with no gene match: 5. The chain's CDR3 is CASGLGGQGKNIQYF. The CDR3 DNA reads TGTGCTAGTGGTTTGGGGGGACAGGGTAAGAACATTCAGTACTTC.

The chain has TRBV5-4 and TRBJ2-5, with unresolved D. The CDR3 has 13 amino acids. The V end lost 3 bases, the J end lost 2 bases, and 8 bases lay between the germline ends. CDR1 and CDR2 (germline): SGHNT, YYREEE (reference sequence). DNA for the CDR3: TGTGCCAGCAGCTCTACAGCTCAAGAGACCCAGTACTTC. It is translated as CASSSTAQETQYF.

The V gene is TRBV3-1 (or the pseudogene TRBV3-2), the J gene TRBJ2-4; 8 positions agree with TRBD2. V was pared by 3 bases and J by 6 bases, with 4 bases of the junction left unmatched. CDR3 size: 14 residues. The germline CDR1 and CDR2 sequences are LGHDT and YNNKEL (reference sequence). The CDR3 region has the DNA TGTGCCAGCAGCCATGCTAGCGGGCGAAACATTCAGTACTTC. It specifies CASSHASGRNIQYF.

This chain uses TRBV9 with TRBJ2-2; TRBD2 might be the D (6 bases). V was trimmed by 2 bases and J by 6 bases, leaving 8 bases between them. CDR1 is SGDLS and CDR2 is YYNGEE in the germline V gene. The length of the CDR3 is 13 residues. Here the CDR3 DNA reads TGTGCCAGCAGCGTGAGGGACTCCGGGGAGCTGTTTTTT. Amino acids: CASSVRDSGELFF.

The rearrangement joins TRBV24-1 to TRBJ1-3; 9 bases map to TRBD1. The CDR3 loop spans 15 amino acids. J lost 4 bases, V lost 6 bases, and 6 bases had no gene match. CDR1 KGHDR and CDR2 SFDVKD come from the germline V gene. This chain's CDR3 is CATSSGQGRGNTIYF. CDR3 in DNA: TGTGCCACCAGTTCCGGACAGGGGAGAGGAAACACCATATATTTT.

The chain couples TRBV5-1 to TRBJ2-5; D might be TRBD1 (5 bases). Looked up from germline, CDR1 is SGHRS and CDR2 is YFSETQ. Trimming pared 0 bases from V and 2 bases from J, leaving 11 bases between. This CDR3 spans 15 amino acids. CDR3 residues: CASSLGQMTQETQYF. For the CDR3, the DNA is TGCGCCAGCAGCTTGGGACAGATGACTCAAGAGACCCAGTACTTC.